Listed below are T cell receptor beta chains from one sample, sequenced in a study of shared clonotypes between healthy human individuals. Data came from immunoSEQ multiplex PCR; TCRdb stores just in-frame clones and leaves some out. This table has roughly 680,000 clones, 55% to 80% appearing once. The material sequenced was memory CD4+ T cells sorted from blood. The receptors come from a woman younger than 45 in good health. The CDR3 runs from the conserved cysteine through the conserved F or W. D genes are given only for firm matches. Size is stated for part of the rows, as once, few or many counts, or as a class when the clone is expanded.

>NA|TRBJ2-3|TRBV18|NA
CASSPPPGGDTQYF
TGTGCCAGCTCACCACCCCCCGGGGGAGATACGCAGTATTTT
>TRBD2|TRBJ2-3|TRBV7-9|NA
CASSLLAGLSTDTQYF
TGTGCCAGCAGCTTGCTAGCGGGACTTAGCACAGATACGCAGTATTTT
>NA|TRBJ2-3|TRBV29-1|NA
CSVDWGGDTQYF
TGCAGCGTTGACTGGGGAGGAGATACGCAGTATTTT
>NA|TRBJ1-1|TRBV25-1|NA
CASSPSPKVTEAFF
TGTGCCAGCAGCCCGTCCCCCAAGGTCACTGAAGCTTTCTTT
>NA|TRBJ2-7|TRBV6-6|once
CASGPSRTGYEQYF
TGTGCCAGCGGACCTTCGAGAACAGGCTACGAGCAGTACTTC
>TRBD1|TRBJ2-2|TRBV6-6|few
CAATGGERTTGELFF
TGTGCCGCGACAGGGGGAGAGCGTACCACCGGGGAGCTGTTTTTT
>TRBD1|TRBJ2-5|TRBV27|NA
CASKVDGTVAKETQYF
TGTGCCAGCAAGGTCGACGGGACAGTAGCAAAAGAGACCCAGTACTTC
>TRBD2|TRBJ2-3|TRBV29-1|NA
CSVATGTSGISSTDTQYF
TGCAGCGTTGCCACCGGGACTAGCGGCATTTCTAGCACAGATACGCAGTATTTT
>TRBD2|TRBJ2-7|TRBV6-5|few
CASSYSIGLAGDEQYF
TGTGCCAGCAGTTACTCCATCGGCCTAGCGGGAGACGAGCAGTACTTC
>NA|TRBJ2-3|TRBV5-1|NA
CASSLVPGLSTDTQYF
TGCGCCAGCAGCTTGGTACCAGGGCTAAGCACAGATACGCAGTATTTT
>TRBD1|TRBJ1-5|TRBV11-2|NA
CASSPQGEGFQPQHF
TGTGCCAGCAGCCCCCAGGGGGAGGGGTTTCAGCCCCAGCATTTT
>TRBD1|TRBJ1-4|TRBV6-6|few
CASSDAVGTGNEKLFF
TGTGCCAGCAGCGACGCCGTCGGGACAGGGAATGAAAAACTGTTTTTT
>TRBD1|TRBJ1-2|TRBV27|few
CASSLYGRDRINYGYTF
TGTGCCAGCAGTTTATATGGTCGGGACAGGATTAACTATGGCTACACCTTC
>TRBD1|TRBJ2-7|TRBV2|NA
CASRGTTARRDSSYEQYF
TGTGCCAGCAGGGGAACCACAGCCAGACGGGACAGCTCCTACGAGCAGTACTTC
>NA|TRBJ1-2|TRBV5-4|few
CASSRQLLEYGYTF
TGTGCCAGCAGCCGCCAGCTCCTGGAGTATGGCTACACCTTC
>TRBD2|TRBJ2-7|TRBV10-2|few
CASSESLREGYF
TGCGCCAGCAGTGAGTCTCTCCGGGAGGGGTACTTC
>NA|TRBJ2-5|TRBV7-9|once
CASSPSGPETQYF
TGTGCCAGCAGCCCAAGCGGGCCTGAGACCCAGTACTTC
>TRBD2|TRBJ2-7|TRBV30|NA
CAWSPSGSWINEQYF
TGTGCCTGGAGTCCTAGCGGGAGCTGGATCAACGAGCAGTACTTC
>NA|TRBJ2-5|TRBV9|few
CASNPRAAANPETQYF
TGTGCCAGCAACCCACGGGCTGCCGCCAACCCGGAGACCCAGTACTTC
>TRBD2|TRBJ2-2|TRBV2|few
CASRHWTSGSTGELFF
TGTGCCAGCAGGCACTGGACTAGCGGCAGCACCGGGGAGCTGTTTTTT
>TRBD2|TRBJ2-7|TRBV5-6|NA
CASSLGGRSYEQYF
TGTGCCAGCAGCTTGGGCGGGAGATCCTACGAGCAGTACTTC
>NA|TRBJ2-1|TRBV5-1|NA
CASSPRGSNEQFF
TGCGCCAGCAGCCCACGAGGGTCCAATGAGCAGTTCTTC